The source of this TCR beta chain is a study of blood T cell repertoires in COVID-19 (dated by TCRdb to the early 2020s). About the investigation overall: Collaborator samples came from the United States, Italy and Spain and covered acute and convalescent phases of COVID-19. The sample metadata nearly always contained a de-identified subject ID, COVID-19 status, age in years and sex. The samples were drawn from two sources: the first 160 participants of the ongoing ImmuneRACE study, and fewer than 1,500 subjects contributed by 6 global collaborators. Subjects who had been exposed to COVID-19, were actively infected with it, or had recovered from it provided the deeply sampled blood TCRbeta repertoires that made up the dataset. The material from the prospective study consisted of cDNA or gDNA derived from T cells, B-cell-depleted T cells, or PBMCs. Where HLA class I and class II types were available, the types were taken from metadata supplied by the sample provider, not from assay-based typing. The repertoires were made available in a free public database intended to serve as a resource for research on the immune response to SARS-CoV-2. The full study reports these points: Clinical and demographic metadata were provided uncurated, with the amount varying by source and participant.

The germline V gene yields SGHDT for CDR1 and YYEEEE for CDR2. From its cysteine to its phenylalanine, the CDR3 spans 12 amino acids. The DNA shown is the 36-base CDR3, in frame from base 1. Germline trimming: 4 bases from V, 11 bases from J; junction bases outside gene matches: 6. This clone was counted a single time. Its antigen specificity is not known. No per-base quality is available; no much larger clone lies one base away. TCRbeta CDR3 regions were amplified from genomic DNA using the immunoSEQ Assay, a bias-controlled multiplex PCR. The authors' pipeline ran thus. Nucleated cell counts per sample were estimated from amplification of reference gene primers within the assay. To quantify the absolute abundance of each unique TCRbeta CDR3 rearrangement, sequence reads were collapsed and filtered. For each sample, productive Simpson clonality was calculated by taking the square root of Simpson's diversity index across productive rearrangements. In TCRdb, the immuneACCESS table is reduced to in-frame sequences with V and J assigned. These tables do not hold every clone; where another copy was compared, an unresolved V gene accounts for under half, and the others remain unexplained. V and J calls and clone size are those listed in that table; D and trimming were worked out from the DNA. The sample table lists 200,000 to 250,000 clones, about 83% of them with a count of one. Jointly, the top ten make up about 6.6% of the sample.

Participants in the prospective study were enrolled through a virtual design, were aged roughly 18 to 100 years, and lived in approximately 25 United States geographic areas. In the prospective study, participants were assigned to cohorts based on the clinical history participants reported in a screening survey and a study questionnaire. ImmuneRACE Cohort 3 recovered participants were defined by two consecutive negative NP/OP PCR tests, healthcare professional clearance, or symptom resolution. In the prospective study, whole blood, serum and a nasopharyngeal or oropharyngeal swab were collected from each participant by mobile phlebotomists. Over a roughly 2-month period, participants in the prospective study had the option of providing additional blood draws and questionnaires. Before DNA extraction, prospective study blood samples were shipped either frozen or at room temperature.

The V and J genes are TRBV5-6 and TRBJ1-2, with TRBD1 matching 9 junction bases. The sample taken for sequencing was PBMCs or T cells enriched from blood (not recorded which). The TCR sequence derives from a woman aged 40-49 years who had recovered from COVID-19. The CDR3 corresponds to CASSRAGQGYTF. The nucleotide sequence is TGTGCCAGCAGCAGGGCGGGACAGGGTTACACCTTC.